What follows are 14 T cell receptor beta chains derived from one specimen sequenced in a study of blood T cells in healthy people across ages. It was with a sample-barcoded 5' primer and a J-beta primer mix that a second PCR of about 7 to 12 cycles was run. TCRdb re-called the 5' RACE reads with MiXCR, one entry per CDR3 protein. The sample shows some 1.4 million distinct CDR3 sequences, 42% of them seen only once. Input material: blood. These TCRs come from a woman between 18 and 29 years old in good health.

This clonotype was counted only a few times. The CDR3 DNA sequence: TGTGCCAGCAGTTTAGGGGGAAAAGGGCCCCAGCATTTT. It translates to CASSLGGKGPQHF. The chain carries TRBV12-3 or TRBV12-4 and TRBJ1-5; D call uncertain. The V gene lost 1 base and the J gene lost 9 bases, with 10 bases spanning the gap. There are 13 residues in the CDR3.

This chain joins TRBV30 and TRBJ2-5; D is perhaps TRBD1 (5 bases). The CDR3 runs to 14 residues. Per germline, CDR1 GTSNPN and CDR2 SVGIG (reference sequence). Trimming took off 6 bases at V and 0 bases at J, with 14 bases between the two ends. The CDR3 is CACSDTSYQETQYF. The CDR3 coding sequence is TGTGCCTGTTCGGACACCTCGTACCAAGAGACCCAGTACTTC. Supplemented by reference TRBV30 and TRBJ2-5, the full variable domain reads SQTIHQWPATLVQPVGSPLSLECTVEGTSNPNLYWYRQAAGRGLQLLFYSVGIGQISSEVPQNLSASRPQDRQFILSSKKLLLSDSGFYLCACSDTSYQETQYFGPGTRLLVL.

The CDR3 region has the DNA TGTGCCAGCAGCTCGATGGACAGCCCGAATGAAAAACTGTTTTTT. It translates to CASSSMDSPNEKLFF. The chain carries TRBV7-9 and TRBJ1-4; maybe TRBD1 (6 bases). Germline V gives CDR1 SEHNR, CDR2 FQNEAQ (reference sequence). V dropped 4 bases and J dropped 5 bases, with 14 bases sitting between them. The CDR3 length is 15 residues. Supplemented by reference TRBV7-9 and TRBJ1-4, the full variable domain reads DTGVSQNPRHKITKRGQNVTFRCDPISEHNRLYWYRQTLGQGPEFLTYFQNEAQLEKSRLLSDRFSAERPKGSFSTLEIQRTEQGDSAMYLCASSSMDSPNEKLFFGSGTQLSVL.

This clonotype was seen repeatedly, ten times or more. This chain uses TRBV20-1 with TRBJ1-1, with 9 bases that match TRBD1. V trimming: 3 bases; J trimming: 3 bases; junction bases outside the gene matches: 2. The germline V gene encodes CDR1 DFQATT and CDR2 SNEGSKA (reference sequence). CDR3 size: 13 residues. The CDR3 DNA sequence: TGCAGTGCTAGCTACAGGGGGCACACTGAAGCTTTCTTT. This gives the protein CSASYRGHTEAFF.

This chain uses TRBV2 with TRBJ2-4, with 10 bases lining up with TRBD2. This CDR3 comprises 18 residues. V trimming: 1 base; J trimming: 0 bases; junction bases outside the gene matches: 6. The V gene's germline CDR1 is SNHLY and CDR2 FYNNEI. For the CDR3, the DNA is TGTGCCAGCAGTGAAGTAGCGGGGGGTGGCTTAGCCAAAAACATTCAGTACTTC. It translates to CASSEVAGGGLAKNIQYF.

This clonotype was observed at least ten times. V and J are TRBV20-1 and TRBJ2-6; TRBD1 is a possible D gene (5 bases). The CDR3 loop spans 13 amino acids. The germline V gene has CDR1 DFQATT and CDR2 SNEGSKA (reference sequence). The germline V and J ends were trimmed by 5 bases and 1 base, with 6 bases remaining between them. As DNA, the CDR3 is TGCAGTGCTCGGACATCTGGGGCCAACGTCCTGACTTTC. Protein: CSARTSGANVLTF.

V gene TRBV6-5 combines with J gene TRBJ1-2; 10 bases fit TRBD1. Looked up from germline, CDR1 is MNHEY and CDR2 is SVGAGI. Trimming took 4 bases from V and 4 from J; bases not matched to a gene: 6. CDR3 length: 15 amino acids. CDR3 nucleotides: TGTGCCAGCAGTTTCGGACAGGGGGTGGGCTATGGCTACACCTTC. Translating gives CASSFGQGVGYGYTF.

The genes are TRBV7-2 and TRBJ1-1; D possibly corresponds to TRBD1 (6 bases). V was clipped by 3 bases and J by 0 bases, with 14 bases between them. The CDR3 runs 16 residues. Looked up from germline, CDR1 is SGHTA and CDR2 is FQGNSA. The CDR3 nucleotides are TGTGCCAGCAGCTTGGCACCGGACAGAATGAACACTGAAGCTTTCTTT. Translation gives CASSLAPDRMNTEAFF.

The CDR3 DNA sequence: TGTGCCAGCAGGAAAAGCTACGCTGAAGCTTTCTTT. The encoded protein is CASRKSYAEAFF. The rearrangement links TRBV27 to TRBJ1-1; D unresolved. CDR1 is MNHEY, CDR2 SMNVEV, per germline (reference sequence). The CDR3 runs to 12 residues. V shed 6 bases and J shed 6 bases, with 11 bases lying between them.

The chain employs TRBV5-1 and TRBJ2-7; the match to TRBD1 covers 7 bases. The length of the CDR3 is 13 residues. V shed 4 bases, J shed 5 bases, and the junction held 6 bases outside the gene matches. Germline assignment: CDR1 SGHRS and CDR2 YFSETQ. CDR3 protein: CASSIDRVNEQYF. CDR3 DNA sequence: TGCGCCAGCAGCATTGACAGGGTCAACGAGCAGTACTTC.

The rearrangement uses TRBV9 and TRBJ2-3; D ambiguous. Trimming took off 3 bases at V and 2 bases at J, with 10 bases between the two ends. CDR3 length: 14 residues. Germline values: CDR1 SGDLS, CDR2 YYNGEE. The CDR3 is CASSASRPTDTQYF. In nucleotides, the CDR3 is TGTGCCAGCAGCGCCTCCCGCCCCACAGATACGCAGTATTTT.

This sequence joins TRBV29-1 and TRBJ2-6; the D is unclear. The CDR3 runs to 12 residues. V lost 7 bases, J lost 1 base, and 5 bases lay in between. The germline gives CDR1 SQVTM, CDR2 ANQGSEA. The CDR3 reads CSAQSGANVLTF. The CDR3 DNA sequence: TGCAGCGCCCAATCTGGGGCCAACGTCCTGACTTTC.

The rearrangement links TRBV12-3 or TRBV12-4 to TRBJ2-5; D might be TRBD2 (5 bases). V gave up 3 bases and J gave up 11 bases, with 16 bases separating them. The CDR3 has 13 residues. The CDR3 DNA is TGTGCCAGCAGTTTGGGAGTCATCCATGAGCAGTACTTC. It encodes CASSLGVIHEQYF.

This clonotype was seen only a few times. The chain employs TRBV6-6 and TRBJ2-5; D not certain. The length of the CDR3 is 13 residues. Between the trimmed V and J ends, which lost 8 bases and 5 bases, there was a span of 15 bases. Germline CDR1 MNHNY, CDR2 SVGAGI (reference sequence). This chain's CDR3 is CASADPREETQYF. The CDR3 DNA is TGTGCCAGCGCCGACCCCAGAGAGGAGACCCAGTACTTC.